This T cell receptor beta chain emerged from a study of Graves' ophthalmopathy and Graves' hyperthyroidism. Findings and limits, study-wide: Blood also harbored most expanded thyroid clonotypes above 0.001 frequency.

To note about this clonotype: Its antigen is unidentified.

V was shortened by 9 bases and J by 0 bases, with 20 bases between the two germline ends. Germline CDR1 reads MNHEY; CDR2 reads SVGEGT. There are 17 residues in the CDR3. From RNA, the CDR3 regions of TCR beta chains were amplified and sequenced. Investigators did first-round RT-PCR with HTBI primers, then second-round multiplex PCR. Each CDR3 protein gets one entry after TCRdb re-called the multiplex PCR reads with MiXCR. The data hold under 800,000 distinct CDR3 sequences, with 22% observed a single time. The clonotype was recovered from a woman aged 18-29 years with stable Graves' hyperthyroidism. Some clones in this sample may be carry-over from other donors' samples. Sequencing was done on a sample of peripheral blood. The chain combines TRBV6-2 or TRBV6-3 with TRBJ2-2, with D possibly TRBD1 on 5 matching bases. For the CDR3, the DNA is TGTGCCAGTAGTACCTCTCCAGACAGCGCGAACACCGGGGAGCTGTTTTTT. It encodes CASSTSPDSANTGELFF.